This TCR beta chain originates from a study of blood T cell repertoires in COVID-19. This CDR3 spans 15 amino acids. Germline loops: CDR1 SGHRS, CDR2 YFSETQ. After removal of 3 bases from V and 8 bases from J, the junction contained 11 bases not matched to a gene. Per the authors' pipeline: Amplification with reference gene primers provided the estimates of nucleated cell counts. The repertoire was sequenced with immunoSEQ multiplex PCR; TCRdb's copy has only in-frame clones and lacks some. The DNA was the basis for D and trimming; V, J and clone size are from that table. The repertoire holds over 250,000 clones, with roughly 86% as singletons. Donors in Cohort 3 who had recovered were those with two negative PCRs, healthcare professional clearance, or resolution of their symptoms.

This chain uses TRBV5-1 with TRBJ1-2; 9 positions match TRBD1. Sequenced input: PBMCs or T cells enriched from blood (not recorded which). This TCR derives from a woman aged 25-40 years who had recovered from COVID-19. The CDR3 DNA reads TGCGCCAGCAGCTCCAACATACAGGGGGCGGGAGGCTACACCTTC. Translation gives CASSSNIQGAGGYTF.